This T cell receptor (beta chain) stems from a study of cytomegalovirus exposure and HLA in healthy donors. Primers included in the PCR were 60 Vbeta and 13 Jbeta primers. Assay used: immunoSEQ multiplex PCR; TCRdb lists only in-frame clones, some missing. The top ten hold 3% to 4% of the sample, which has about 93,000 clones, 82% seen once. Regarding the study as a whole: Reports described diagnosis of cytomegalovirus status by the classifier as highly specific and sensitive. Most TCR sequences were uncommon, yet certain public TCRs appeared in many donors. Analysis performed later showed TCR beta chains linked to HLA being more clonally expanded than equally common others.

Points on this clone: Its antigen is undetermined.

Germline CDR1 is MNHEY and CDR2 is SVGAGI. Trimming cost V 6 bases and J 0 bases, with 7 bases left between them. There are 13 residues in the CDR3. This rearrangement joins TRBV6-5 to TRBJ2-3; D ambiguous. Sequencing was done on a sample of PBMCs. This receptor was taken from a middle-aged man in good health and CMV-seronegative. The DNA for the CDR3 is TGTGCCAGCAGCGGGTCTAGCACAGATACGCAGTATTTT. Its translation: CASSGSSTDTQYF.